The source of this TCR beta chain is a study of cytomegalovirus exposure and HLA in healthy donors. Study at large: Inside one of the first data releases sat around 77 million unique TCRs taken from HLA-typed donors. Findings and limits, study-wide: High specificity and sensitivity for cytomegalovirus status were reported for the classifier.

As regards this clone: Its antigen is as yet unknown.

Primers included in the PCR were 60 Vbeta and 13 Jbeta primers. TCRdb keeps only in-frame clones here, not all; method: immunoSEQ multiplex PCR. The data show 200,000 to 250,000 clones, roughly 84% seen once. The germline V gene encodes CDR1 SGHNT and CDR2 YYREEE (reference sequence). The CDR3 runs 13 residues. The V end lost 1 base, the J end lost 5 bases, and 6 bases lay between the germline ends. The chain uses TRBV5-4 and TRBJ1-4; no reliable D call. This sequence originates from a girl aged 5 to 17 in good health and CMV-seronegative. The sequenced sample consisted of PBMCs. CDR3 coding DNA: TGTGCCAGCAGCTTGTGGCTCAATGAAAAACTGTTTTTT. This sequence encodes CASSLWLNEKLFF.